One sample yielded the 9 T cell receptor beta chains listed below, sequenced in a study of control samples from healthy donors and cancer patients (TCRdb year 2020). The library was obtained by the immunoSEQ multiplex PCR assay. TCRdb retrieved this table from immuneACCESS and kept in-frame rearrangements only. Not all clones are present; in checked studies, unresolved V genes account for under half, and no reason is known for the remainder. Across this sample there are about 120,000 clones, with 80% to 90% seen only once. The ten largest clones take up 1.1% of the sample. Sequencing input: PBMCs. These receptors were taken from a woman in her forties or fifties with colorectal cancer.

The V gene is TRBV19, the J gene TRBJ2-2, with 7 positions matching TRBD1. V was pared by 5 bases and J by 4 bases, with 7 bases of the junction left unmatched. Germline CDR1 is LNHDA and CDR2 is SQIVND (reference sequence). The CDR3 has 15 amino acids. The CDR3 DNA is TGTGCCAGTAGTCCGCCCGACAGGGTCACCGGGGAGCTGTTTTTT. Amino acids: CASSPPDRVTGELFF.

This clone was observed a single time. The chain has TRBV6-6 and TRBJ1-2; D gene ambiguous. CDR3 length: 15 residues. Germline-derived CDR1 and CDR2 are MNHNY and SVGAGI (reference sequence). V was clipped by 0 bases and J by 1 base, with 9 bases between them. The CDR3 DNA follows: TGTGCCAGCAGTTACTCGGGAGACGTTAACTATGGCTACACCTTC. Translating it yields CASSYSGDVNYGYTF.

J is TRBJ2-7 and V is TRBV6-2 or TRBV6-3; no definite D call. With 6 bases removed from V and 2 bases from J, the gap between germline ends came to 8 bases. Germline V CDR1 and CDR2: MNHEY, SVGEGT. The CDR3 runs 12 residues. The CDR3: CASSDGTYEQYF. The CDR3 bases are TGTGCCAGCAGCGACGGAACCTACGAGCAGTACTTC.

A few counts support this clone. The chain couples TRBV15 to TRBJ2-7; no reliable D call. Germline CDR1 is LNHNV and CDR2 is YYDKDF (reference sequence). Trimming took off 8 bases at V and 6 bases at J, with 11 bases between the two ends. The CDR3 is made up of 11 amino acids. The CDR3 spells CATGVGGEQYF. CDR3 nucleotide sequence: TGTGCCACCGGGGTGGGTGGCGAGCAGTACTTC.

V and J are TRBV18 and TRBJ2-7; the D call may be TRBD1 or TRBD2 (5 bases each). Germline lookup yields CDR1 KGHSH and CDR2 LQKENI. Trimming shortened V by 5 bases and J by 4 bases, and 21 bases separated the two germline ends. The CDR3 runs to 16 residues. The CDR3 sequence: CASSTTQPGPLYEQYF. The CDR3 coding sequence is TGTGCCAGCTCAACGACTCAGCCGGGACCGTTATACGAGCAGTACTTC.

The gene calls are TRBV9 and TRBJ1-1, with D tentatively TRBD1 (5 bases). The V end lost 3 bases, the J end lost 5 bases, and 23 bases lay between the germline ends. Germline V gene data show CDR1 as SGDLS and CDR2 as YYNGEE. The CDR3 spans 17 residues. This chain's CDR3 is CASSESAGDAGRTEAFF. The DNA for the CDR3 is TGTGCCAGCAGCGAGAGCGCCGGGGACGCAGGTCGGACTGAAGCTTTCTTT.

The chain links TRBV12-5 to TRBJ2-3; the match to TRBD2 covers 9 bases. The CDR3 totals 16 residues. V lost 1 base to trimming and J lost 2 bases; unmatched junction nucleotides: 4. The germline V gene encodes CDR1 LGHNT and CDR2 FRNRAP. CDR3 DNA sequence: TGTGCTAGTGGTTTGGCCGTAGCGGGGGTCACAGATACGCAGTATTTT. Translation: CASGLAVAGVTDTQYF. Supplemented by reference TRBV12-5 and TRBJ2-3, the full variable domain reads DARVTQTPRHKVTEMGQEVTMRCQPILGHNTVFWYRQTMMQGLELLAYFRNRAPLDDSGMPKDRFSAEMPDATLATLKIQPSEPRDSAVYFCASGLAVAGVTDTQYFGPGTRLTVL.

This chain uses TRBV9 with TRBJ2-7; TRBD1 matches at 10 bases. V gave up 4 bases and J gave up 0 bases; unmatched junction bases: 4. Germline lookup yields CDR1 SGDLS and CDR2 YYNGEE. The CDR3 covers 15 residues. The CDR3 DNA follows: TGTGCCAGCAGCAAGGGACAGGGGAGCTCCTACGAGCAGTACTTC. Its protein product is CASSKGQGSSYEQYF.

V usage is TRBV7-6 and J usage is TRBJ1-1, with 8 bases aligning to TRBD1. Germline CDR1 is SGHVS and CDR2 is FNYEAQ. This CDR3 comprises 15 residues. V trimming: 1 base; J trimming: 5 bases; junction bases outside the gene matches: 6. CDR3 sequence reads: CASSLEDRVRTEAFF. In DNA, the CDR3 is TGTGCCAGCAGCTTAGAGGACAGGGTTAGAACTGAAGCTTTCTTT. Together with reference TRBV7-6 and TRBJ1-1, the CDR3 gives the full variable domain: GAGVSQSPRYKVTKRGQDVALRCDPISGHVSLYWYRQALGQGPEFLTYFNYEAQQDKSGLPNDRFSAERPEGSISTLTIQRTEQRDSAMYRCASSLEDRVRTEAFFGQGTRLTVV.